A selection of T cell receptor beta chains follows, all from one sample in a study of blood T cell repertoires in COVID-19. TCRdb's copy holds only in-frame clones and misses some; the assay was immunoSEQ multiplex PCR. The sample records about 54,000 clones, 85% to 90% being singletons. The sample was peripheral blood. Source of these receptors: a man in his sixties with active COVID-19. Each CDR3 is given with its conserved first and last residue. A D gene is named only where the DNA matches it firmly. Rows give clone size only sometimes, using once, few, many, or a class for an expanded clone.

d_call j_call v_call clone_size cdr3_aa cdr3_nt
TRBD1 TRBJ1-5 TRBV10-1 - CASSESTGAGNQPQHF TGCGCCAGCAGTGAGTCTACAGGGGCCGGCAATCAGCCCCAGCATTTT
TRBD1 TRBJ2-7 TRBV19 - CASSKAYRGNYEQYF TGTGCCAGTAGTAAGGCTTACAGGGGAAACTACGAGCAGTACTTC
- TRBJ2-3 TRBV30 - CAWNRHHDTQYF TGTGCCTGGAATAGACACCATGATACGCAGTATTTT
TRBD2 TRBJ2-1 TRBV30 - CAWSALALHNEQFF TGTGCCTGGAGTGCACTAGCGCTCCACAATGAGCAGTTCTTC
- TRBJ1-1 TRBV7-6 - CASSLSQGSSTEAFF TGTGCCAGCAGCTTAAGTCAGGGGTCGAGCACTGAAGCTTTCTTT
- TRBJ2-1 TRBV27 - CASSDTVGGNEQFF TGTGCCAGCAGCGATACGGTGGGGGGCAATGAGCAGTTCTTC
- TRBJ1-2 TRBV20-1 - CSMRFMDGYTF TGCAGTATGCGGTTTATGGATGGCTACACCTTC
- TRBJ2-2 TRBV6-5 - CASRSDTTTGELFF TGTGCCAGCAGATCGGACACAACCACCGGGGAGCTGTTTTTT
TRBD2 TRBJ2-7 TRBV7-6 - CASSLSGGAAGSYEQYF TGTGCCAGCAGCTTAAGCGGGGGGGCGGCCGGGAGTTACGAGCAGTACTTC
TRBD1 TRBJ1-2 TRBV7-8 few CASSPPREDRGVYGYTF TGTGCCAGCAGCCCCCCGAGGGAGGACAGGGGGGTCTATGGCTACACCTTC
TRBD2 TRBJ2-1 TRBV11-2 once CASIQRESYNEQFF TGTGCCAGCATCCAGCGGGAGTCCTACAATGAGCAGTTCTTC
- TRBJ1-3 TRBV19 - CASKVGGQGNTIYF TGTGCCAGTAAAGTTGGTGGGCAAGGAAACACCATATATTTT
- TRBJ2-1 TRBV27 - CASSLRGSYNEQFF TGTGCCAGCAGTTTACGGGGCTCCTACAATGAGCAGTTCTTC
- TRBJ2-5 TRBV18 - CASSWPQETQYF TGTGCCAGCTCCTGGCCCCAAGAGACCCAGTACTTC
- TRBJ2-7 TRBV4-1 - CASSQDGKGVSYEQYF TGCGCCAGCAGCCAAGATGGAAAAGGGGTGTCCTACGAGCAGTACTTC
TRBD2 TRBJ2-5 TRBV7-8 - CASSSPIRLAGVRETQYF TGTGCCAGCAGCTCCCCCATCCGCCTAGCGGGAGTACGAGAGACCCAGTACTTC
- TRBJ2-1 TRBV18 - CASSPASDEQFF TGTGCCAGCTCACCAGCGAGTGATGAGCAGTTCTTC
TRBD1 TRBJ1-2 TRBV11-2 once CASSFPQGAGGYTF TGTGCCAGCAGCTTCCCACAGGGGGCGGGTGGCTACACCTTC
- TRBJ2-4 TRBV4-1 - CASSQDSRDIQYF TGCGCCAGCAGCCAAGACTCCAGGGACATTCAGTACTTC
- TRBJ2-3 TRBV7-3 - CASSAGPRHTQYF TGTGCCAGCAGCGCGGGACCACGCCATACGCAGTATTTT